This TCR beta chain was profiled in a study of T-cell reconstitution after alpha-beta-depleted transplantation in children. Findings of the study overall: After transplant, high TCRbeta diversity at day 60 in some patients arose from surviving recipient T cells and thymic progenitors. When one year had passed after transplant, most T-cell counts and diversity came from newly produced T cells. Several hundred rapidly expanded clones from non-depleted graft cells reportedly supplied alpha-beta T cells about two months post-transplant.

This clonotype was detected a few times. Its antigen is as yet unknown. Unique molecular identifiers featured in how the TCRbeta library was prepared. TCRdb processed the PCR reads anew with MiXCR; each CDR3 protein has one entry. The data hold about 76,000 distinct CDR3 sequences, with 13% to 15% observed a single time. Germline V CDR1 and CDR2: LGHNA, YSLEER. There are 15 residues in the CDR3. V dropped 1 base and J dropped 0 bases, with 10 bases sitting between them. This sequence was found in a male patient aged 2-15 years who had a stem cell transplant for acute lymphoblastic leukemia, so the T cells may come from the graft donor. The sequencing here drew on PBMCs, mostly from graft donor cells, taken 180 days after TCRalphabeta/CD19-depleted stem cell transplant. The V and J genes are TRBV4-3 and TRBJ2-7; maybe TRBD2 (6 bases). The DNA of the CDR3 is TGCGCCAGCAGCCAAGGGGGGAGGAGCTCCTACGAGCAGTACTTC. It specifies CASSQGGRSSYEQYF.